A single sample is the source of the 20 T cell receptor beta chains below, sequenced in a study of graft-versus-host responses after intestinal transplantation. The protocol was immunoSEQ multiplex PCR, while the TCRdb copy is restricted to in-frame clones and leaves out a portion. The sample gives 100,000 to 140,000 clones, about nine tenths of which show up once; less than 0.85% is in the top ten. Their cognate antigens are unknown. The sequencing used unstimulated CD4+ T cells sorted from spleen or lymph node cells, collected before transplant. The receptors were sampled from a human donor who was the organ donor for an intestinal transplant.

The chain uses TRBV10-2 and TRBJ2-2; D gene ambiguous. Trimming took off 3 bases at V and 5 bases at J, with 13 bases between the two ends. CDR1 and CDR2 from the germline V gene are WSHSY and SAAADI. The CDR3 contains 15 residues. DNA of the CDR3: TGCGCCAGCAGTGATAGACCGATACCGACCGGGGAGCTGTTTTTT. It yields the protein CASSDRPIPTGELFF.

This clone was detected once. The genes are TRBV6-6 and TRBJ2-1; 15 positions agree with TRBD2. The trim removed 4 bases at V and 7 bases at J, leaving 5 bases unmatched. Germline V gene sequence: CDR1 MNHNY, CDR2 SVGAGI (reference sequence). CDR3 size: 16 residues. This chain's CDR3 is CASSLTGTSGRNEQFF. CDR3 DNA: TGTGCCAGCAGTTTAACCGGGACTAGCGGGAGGAATGAGCAGTTCTTC.

The DNA of the CDR3 is TGTGCCAGCTCACCACCCGGTGGGAACACTGAAGCTTTCTTT. Residues: CASSPPGGNTEAFF. The chain combines TRBV18 with TRBJ1-1, with no clear D. Trimming removed 0 bases at V and 1 base at J, with 6 bases between. The CDR3 extends over 14 amino acids. The V gene's germline CDR1 is KGHSH and CDR2 LQKENI.

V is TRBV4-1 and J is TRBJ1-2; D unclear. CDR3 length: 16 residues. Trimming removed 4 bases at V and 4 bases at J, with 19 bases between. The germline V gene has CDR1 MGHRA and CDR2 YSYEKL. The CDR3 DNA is TGCGCCAGCAGCCCCGGCTCAGGCCGGACCCTCTATGGCTACACCTTC. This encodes CASSPGSGRTLYGYTF.

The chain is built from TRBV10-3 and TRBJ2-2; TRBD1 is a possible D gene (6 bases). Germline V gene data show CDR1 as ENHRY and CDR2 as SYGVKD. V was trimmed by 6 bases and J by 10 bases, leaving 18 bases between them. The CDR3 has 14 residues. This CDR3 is CAISVRTVTTELFF. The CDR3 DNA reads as TGTGCCATCAGCGTACGGACAGTAACTACGGAGCTGTTTTTT.

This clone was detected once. This CDR3 reads CATSGTGGEQYF. The CDR3 coding sequence is TGTGCCACCAGCGGCACAGGGGGCGAGCAGTACTTC. The chain is built from TRBV15 and TRBJ2-7; 8 bases agree with TRBD1. The germline V gene has CDR1 LNHNV and CDR2 YYDKDF (reference sequence). The V and J ends lost 5 bases and 6 bases, in that order; junction bases with no gene match: 3. There are 12 residues in the CDR3.

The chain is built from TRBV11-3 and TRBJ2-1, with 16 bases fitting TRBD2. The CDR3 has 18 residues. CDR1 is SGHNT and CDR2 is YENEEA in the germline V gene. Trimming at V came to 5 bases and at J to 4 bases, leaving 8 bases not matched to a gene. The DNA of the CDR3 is TGTGCCAGCAGCCTCGGGACTAGCGGGAGGGCCTGGTACAATGAGCAGTTCTTC. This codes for CASSLGTSGRAWYNEQFF.

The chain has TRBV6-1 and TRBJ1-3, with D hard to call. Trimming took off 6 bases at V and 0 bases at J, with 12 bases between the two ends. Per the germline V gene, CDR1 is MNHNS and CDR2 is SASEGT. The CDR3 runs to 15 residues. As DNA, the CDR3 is TGTGCCAGCAGAGACCCTAGGAGCTCTGGAAACACCATATATTTT. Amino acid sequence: CASRDPRSSGNTIYF.

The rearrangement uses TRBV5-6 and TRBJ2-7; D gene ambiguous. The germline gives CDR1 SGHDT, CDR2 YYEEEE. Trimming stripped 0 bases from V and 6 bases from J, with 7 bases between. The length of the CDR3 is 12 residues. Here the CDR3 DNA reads TGTGCCAGCAGCTTGGGTTTCGGCGAGCAGTACTTC. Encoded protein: CASSLGFGEQYF.

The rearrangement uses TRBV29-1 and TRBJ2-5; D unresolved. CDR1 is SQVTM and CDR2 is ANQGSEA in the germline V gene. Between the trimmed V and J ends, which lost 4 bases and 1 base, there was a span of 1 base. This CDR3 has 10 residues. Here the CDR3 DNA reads TGCAGCGTTGGCCAAGAGACCCAGTACTTC. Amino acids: CSVGQETQYF.

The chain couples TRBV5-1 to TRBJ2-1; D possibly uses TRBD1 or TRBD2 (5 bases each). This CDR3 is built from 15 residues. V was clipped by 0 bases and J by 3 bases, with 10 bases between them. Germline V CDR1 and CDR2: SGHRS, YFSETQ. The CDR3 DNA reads TGCGCCAGCAGCTTGGATCCAGGGAGCTACAATGAGCAGTTCTTC. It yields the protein CASSLDPGSYNEQFF.

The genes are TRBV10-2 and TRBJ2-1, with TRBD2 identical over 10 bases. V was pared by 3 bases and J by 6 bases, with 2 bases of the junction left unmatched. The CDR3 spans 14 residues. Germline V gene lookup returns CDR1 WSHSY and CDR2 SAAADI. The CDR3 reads CASSDSGRANEQFF. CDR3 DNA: TGCGCCAGCAGTGACAGCGGGAGGGCCAATGAGCAGTTCTTC.

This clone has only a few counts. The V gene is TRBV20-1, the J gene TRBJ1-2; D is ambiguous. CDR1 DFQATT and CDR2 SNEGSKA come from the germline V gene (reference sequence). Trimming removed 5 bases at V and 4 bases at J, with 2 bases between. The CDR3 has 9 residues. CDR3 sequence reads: CSAGYGYTF. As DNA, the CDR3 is TGCAGTGCTGGCTATGGCTACACCTTC.

The CDR3 DNA reads as TGCGCCAGCAGCAATCCATCTCATCGGGACAGGGGATATGAAAAACTGTTTTTT. Its translation: CASSNPSHRDRGYEKLFF. The chain uses TRBV5-1 and TRBJ1-4; 10 bases match TRBD1. Germline V gives CDR1 SGHRS, CDR2 YFSETQ. V lost 4 bases, J lost 6 bases, and 15 bases stayed unmatched. The CDR3 loop spans 18 amino acids.

The CDR3 spells CASSAGQGNTGELFF. The CDR3 DNA reads TGTGCCAGCAGCGCGGGACAGGGGAACACCGGGGAGCTGTTTTTT. The rearrangement joins TRBV11-3 to TRBJ2-2, with 9 positions matching TRBD1. Germline-derived CDR1 and CDR2 are SGHNT and YENEEA. V lost 5 bases and J lost 1; bases outside the gene matches: 2. This CDR3 spans 15 amino acids.

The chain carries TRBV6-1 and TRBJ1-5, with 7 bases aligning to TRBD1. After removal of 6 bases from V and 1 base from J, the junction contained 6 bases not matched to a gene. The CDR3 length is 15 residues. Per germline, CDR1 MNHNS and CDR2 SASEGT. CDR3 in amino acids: CASRREGASNQPQHF. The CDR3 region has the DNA TGTGCCAGCAGGAGGGAGGGGGCGAGCAATCAGCCCCAGCATTTT.

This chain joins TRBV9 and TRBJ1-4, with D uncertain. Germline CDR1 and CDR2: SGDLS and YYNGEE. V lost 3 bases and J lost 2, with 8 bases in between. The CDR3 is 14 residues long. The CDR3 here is CASSARSTNEKLFF. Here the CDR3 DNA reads TGTGCCAGCAGCGCCAGATCTACTAATGAAAAACTGTTTTTT.

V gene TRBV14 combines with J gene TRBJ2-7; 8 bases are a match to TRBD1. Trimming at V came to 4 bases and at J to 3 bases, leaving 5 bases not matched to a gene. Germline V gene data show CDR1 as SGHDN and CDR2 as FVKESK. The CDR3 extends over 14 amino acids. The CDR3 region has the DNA TGTGCCAGCAGCCCCAGGGGGCGCATCTACGAGCAGTACTTC. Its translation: CASSPRGRIYEQYF.

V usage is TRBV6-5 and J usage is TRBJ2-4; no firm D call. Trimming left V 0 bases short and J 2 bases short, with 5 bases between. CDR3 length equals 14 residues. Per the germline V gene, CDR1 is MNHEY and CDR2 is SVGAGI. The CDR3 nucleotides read TGTGCCAGCAGTTACTCCTCCTCCAAAAACATTCAGTACTTC. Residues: CASSYSSSKNIQYF.

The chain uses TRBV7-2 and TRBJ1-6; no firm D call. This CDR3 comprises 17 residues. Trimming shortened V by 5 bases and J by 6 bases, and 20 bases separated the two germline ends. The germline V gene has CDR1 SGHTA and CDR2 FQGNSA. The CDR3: CASSRRRESVGNSPLHF. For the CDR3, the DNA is TGTGCCAGCAGCCGTAGGCGTGAGTCAGTCGGTAATTCACCCCTCCACTTT.